This T cell receptor (beta chain) was observed in a study of spatial heterogeneity in lung cancer. This clonotype was picked up many times. Specified time point: sample taken at primary tumor resection. Untreated early-stage non-small cell lung cancer patients, 65 to 90 in total, were the donors. Whole RNA was taken from tumor, nontumor lung or frozen PBMC; it was then sequenced unsorted. In TCRdb, the 5' RACE reads were re-called with MiXCR into one record per CDR3 protein. The table has about 20,000 distinct CDR3 sequences, about 5.8% seen once. CDR3 length: 13 residues. Per germline, CDR1 SGHDN and CDR2 FVKESK. V was cut by 3 bases and J by 5 bases, with 11 bases left in between.

The TCR comes from a male donor with early-stage non-small cell lung cancer. Sequencing was performed on PBMCs, taken at surgery. The V and J genes are TRBV14 and TRBJ2-7; TRBD2 is a possible D gene (5 bases). The DNA for the CDR3 is TGTGCCAGCAGCCACCTCTGGGGAGACGAGCAGTACTTC. This codes for CASSHLWGDEQYF.